A single sample gave rise to the 3 T cell receptor beta chains below, sequenced in a study of identical twins. A single record per CDR3 protein comes from TCRdb applying MiXCR to the 5' RACE reads. The sample lists approximately 1.8 million distinct CDR3 sequences; roughly a third were seen once. The sequenced sample consisted of cord blood. Receptors were obtained from a newborn girl in good health.

This clonotype occurred a few times. The CDR3 coding sequence is TGCAGTGCTAGGAGAGAGGCGCAGTACTTC. This sequence encodes CSARREAQYF. The genes are TRBV20-1 and TRBJ2-5; D uncertain. This CDR3 has 10 residues. The V and J ends lost 3 bases and 11 bases respectively, with 10 bases between them. Germline-derived CDR1 and CDR2 are DFQATT and SNEGSKA (reference sequence).

This clonotype turned up a few times. The chain has TRBV28 and TRBJ1-5; TRBD1 aligns across 8 bases. The V segment lost 4 bases and the J segment 6 bases; nucleotides outside the gene matches: 2. This CDR3 has 13 amino acids. Germline values: CDR1 MDHEN, CDR2 SYDVKM. The CDR3 loop reads CASSSGGVQPQHF. Written as DNA, the CDR3 is TGTGCCAGCAGTTCAGGGGGCGTTCAGCCCCAGCATTTT.

This clonotype has more than one count but fewer than ten. The chain combines TRBV7-9 with TRBJ2-3; the match to TRBD2 covers 10 bases. The CDR3 sequence is 15 residues long. The ends lost 2 bases at V and 5 bases at J; junction bases unmatched: 4. Germline loops: CDR1 SEHNR, CDR2 FQNEAQ (reference sequence). The CDR3: CASSLLAGAGDTQYF. The CDR3 nucleotides are TGTGCCAGCAGCTTACTAGCGGGAGCGGGAGATACGCAGTATTTT.